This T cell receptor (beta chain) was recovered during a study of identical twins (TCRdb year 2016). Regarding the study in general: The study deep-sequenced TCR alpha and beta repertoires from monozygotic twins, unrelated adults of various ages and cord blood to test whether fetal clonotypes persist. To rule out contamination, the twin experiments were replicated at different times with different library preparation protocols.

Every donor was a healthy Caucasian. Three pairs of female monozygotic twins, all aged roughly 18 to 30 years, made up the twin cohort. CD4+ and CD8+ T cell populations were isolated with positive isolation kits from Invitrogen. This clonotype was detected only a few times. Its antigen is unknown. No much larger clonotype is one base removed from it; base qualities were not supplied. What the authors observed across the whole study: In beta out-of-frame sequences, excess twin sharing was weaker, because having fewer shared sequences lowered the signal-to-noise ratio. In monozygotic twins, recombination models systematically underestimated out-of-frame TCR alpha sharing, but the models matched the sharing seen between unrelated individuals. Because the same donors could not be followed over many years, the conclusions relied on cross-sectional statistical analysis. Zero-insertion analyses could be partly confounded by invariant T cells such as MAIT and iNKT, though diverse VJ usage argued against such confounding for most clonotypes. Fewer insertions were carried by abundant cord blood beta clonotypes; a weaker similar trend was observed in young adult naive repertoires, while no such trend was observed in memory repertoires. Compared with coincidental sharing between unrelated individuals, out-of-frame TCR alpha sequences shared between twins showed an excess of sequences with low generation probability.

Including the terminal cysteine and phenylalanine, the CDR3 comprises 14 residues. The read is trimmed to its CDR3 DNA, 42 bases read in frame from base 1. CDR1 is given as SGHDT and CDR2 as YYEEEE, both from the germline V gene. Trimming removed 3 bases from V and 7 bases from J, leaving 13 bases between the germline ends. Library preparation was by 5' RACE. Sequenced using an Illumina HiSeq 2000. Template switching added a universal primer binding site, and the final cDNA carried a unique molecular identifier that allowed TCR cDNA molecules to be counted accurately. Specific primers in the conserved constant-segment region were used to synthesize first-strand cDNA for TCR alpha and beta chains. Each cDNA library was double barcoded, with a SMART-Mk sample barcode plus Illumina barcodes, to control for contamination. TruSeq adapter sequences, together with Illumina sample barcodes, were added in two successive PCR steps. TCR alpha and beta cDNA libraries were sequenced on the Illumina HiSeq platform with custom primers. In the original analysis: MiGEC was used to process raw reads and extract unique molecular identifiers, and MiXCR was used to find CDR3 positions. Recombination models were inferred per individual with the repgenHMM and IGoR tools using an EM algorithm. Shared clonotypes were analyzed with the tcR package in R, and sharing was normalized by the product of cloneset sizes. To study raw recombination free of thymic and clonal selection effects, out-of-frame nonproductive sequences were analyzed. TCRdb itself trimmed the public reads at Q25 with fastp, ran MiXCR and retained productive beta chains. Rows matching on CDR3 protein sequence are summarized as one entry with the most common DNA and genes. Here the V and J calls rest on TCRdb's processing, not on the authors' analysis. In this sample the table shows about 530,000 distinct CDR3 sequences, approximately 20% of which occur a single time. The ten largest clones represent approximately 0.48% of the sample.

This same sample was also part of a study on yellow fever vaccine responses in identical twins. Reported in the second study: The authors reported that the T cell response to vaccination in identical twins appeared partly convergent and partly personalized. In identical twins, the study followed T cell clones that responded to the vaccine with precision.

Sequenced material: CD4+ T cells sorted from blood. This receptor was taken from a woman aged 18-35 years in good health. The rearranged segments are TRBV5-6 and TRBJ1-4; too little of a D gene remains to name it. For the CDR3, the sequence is CASSSTLDGEKLFF. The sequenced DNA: TGTGCCAGCAGCTCCACCTTGGATGGTGAAAAACTGTTTTTT.